The clone carrying this T cell receptor (beta chain) came up a few times. Healthy bone marrow donors supplied every sample. CDR1 is SGDLS, CDR2 YYNGEE, per germline. The CDR3 loop spans 15 amino acids. V shed 0 bases and J 1 base; nucleotides not matched to a gene: 2. This sample was included in a study of cytomegalovirus exposure and HLA in healthy donors. Primers included in the PCR were 60 Vbeta and 13 Jbeta primers. In the authors' methods: Per a later analysis, the number of unique TCR beta chains was approximately 73 million, of which around 10 million were shared. Profiled with immunoSEQ multiplex PCR; TCRdb holds only in-frame clones, not every one. Clone size and the V and J calls come from that table; the DNA yielded D and trimming. The sample includes around 150,000 clones, 60% to 80% of them seen just once.

The J gene is TRBJ2-7, the V gene TRBV9; 9 bases are shared with TRBD2. The clonotype comes from a woman aged 40-49 years in good health and CMV-seronegative. Sequencing used PBMCs. Written as DNA, the CDR3 is TGTGCCAGCAGCGTAGGGAGCGGGAGGTCCTACGAGCAGTACTTC. It codes for CASSVGSGRSYEQYF.